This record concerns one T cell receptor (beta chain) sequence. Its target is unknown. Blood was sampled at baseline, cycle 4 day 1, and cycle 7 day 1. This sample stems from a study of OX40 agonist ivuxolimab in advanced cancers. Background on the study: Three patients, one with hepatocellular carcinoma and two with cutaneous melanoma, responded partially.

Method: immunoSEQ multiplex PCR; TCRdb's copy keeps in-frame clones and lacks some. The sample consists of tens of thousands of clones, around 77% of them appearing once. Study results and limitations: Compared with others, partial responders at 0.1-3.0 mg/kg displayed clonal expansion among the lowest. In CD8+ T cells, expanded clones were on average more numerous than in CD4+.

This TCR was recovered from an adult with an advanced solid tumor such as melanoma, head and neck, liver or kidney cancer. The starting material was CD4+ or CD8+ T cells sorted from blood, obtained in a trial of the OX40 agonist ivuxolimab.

The CDR3: CASSLTSNSGNTIYF. CDR3 nucleotides: TGTGCCAGCAGTTTGACGTCCAACTCTGGAAACACCATATATTTT. The chain joins TRBV27 to TRBJ1-3; the D is unclear. V was shortened by 3 bases and J by 0 bases, with 9 bases between the two germline ends. The germline V gene encodes CDR1 MNHEY and CDR2 SMNVEV (reference sequence). This CDR3 contains 15 residues.